The 6 T cell receptor beta chains in this list originate from one sample, sequenced in a study of T-cell memory formation after mild COVID-19 (dated by TCRdb to about 2021). The method was 5' RACE. The listed sequencing device is Illumina NovaSeq 6000. TCRdb itself trimmed the public reads at Q25 with fastp, ran MiXCR and retained productive beta chains. Every distinct CDR3 protein forms one entry, paired with its most common genes and DNA. The sample profile shows around 320,000 distinct CDR3 sequences; 14% of them were found once. Jointly, the top ten make up 21% of the sample. Material for sequencing was PBMCs or a T cell subset sorted from them (not recorded which). Receptors originate from a man aged 18-30 years who had mild COVID-19 (a few samples of this study predate the infection). The sample titles of this study are shuffled in the database, so cell type and time point are left out; the donor was told from shared clones.

This chain uses TRBV13 with TRBJ2-5; 8 positions match TRBD1. This CDR3 comprises 16 residues. V shed 4 bases, J shed 5 bases, and the junction held 12 bases outside the gene matches. CDR1 is PRHDT, CDR2 FYEKMQ, per germline (reference sequence). The CDR3 loop is CASSSAVQGVRETQYF. The CDR3 region has the DNA TGTGCCAGCAGCTCCGCAGTACAGGGGGTTCGGGAGACCCAGTACTTC.

This rearrangement joins TRBV7-6 to TRBJ2-2; 7 bases match TRBD2. Losses at the gene ends were 5 bases for V and 3 bases for J; bases not matched to a gene: 6. The CDR3 length is 15 residues. CDR1 and CDR2 from the germline V gene are SGHVS and FNYEAQ. This CDR3 is CASSTRLADTGELFF. In DNA form, the CDR3 reads TGTGCCAGCAGCACCCGACTAGCAGACACCGGGGAGCTGTTTTTT.

DNA of the CDR3: TGCGCCAGCAGCGACCGGGACAGGGGGAACACTGAAGCTTTCTTT. Amino acids: CASSDRDRGNTEAFF. V gene TRBV5-1 combines with J gene TRBJ1-1; 10 bases match TRBD1. Germline V CDR1 and CDR2: SGHRS, YFSETQ. The CDR3 sequence is 15 residues long. V shed 4 bases and J 1 base; nucleotides not matched to a gene: 4.

This clonotype was observed a few times. The genes are TRBV28 and TRBJ1-1; D is uncertain. CDR1 and CDR2 from the germline V gene are MDHEN and SYDVKM. This CDR3 is 16 amino acids long. The germline V and J ends were trimmed by 1 base and 3 bases, with 15 bases remaining between them. The CDR3 nucleotides read TGTGCCAGCAGTTTATCGCCCGGGTCAGCCCACACTGAAGCTTTCTTT. This sequence encodes CASSLSPGSAHTEAFF.

The chain has TRBV20-1 and TRBJ2-1, with 15 bases that match TRBD2. This CDR3 contains 14 residues. J gave up 10 bases and V 6 bases, and 7 bases lay outside the gene matches. The germline CDR1 and CDR2 sequences are DFQATT and SNEGSKA (reference sequence). The CDR3 loop reads CSARTSGGEREQFF. The CDR3 nucleotides are TGCAGTGCGAGGACTAGCGGGGGGGAGCGGGAGCAGTTCTTC.

This clonotype was seen more than once but under ten times. The V gene is TRBV6-5, the J gene TRBJ2-5, with D perhaps matching TRBD1 or TRBD2 (6 bases each). This CDR3 is 14 amino acids long. The germline gives CDR1 MNHEY, CDR2 SVGAGI. V lost 10 bases, J lost 4 bases, and 19 bases lay in between. CDR3 sequence (DNA): TGTGCCACCCAGGAAAAGGGGGGACGAGAGACCCAGTACTTC. This translates into CATQEKGGRETQYF.